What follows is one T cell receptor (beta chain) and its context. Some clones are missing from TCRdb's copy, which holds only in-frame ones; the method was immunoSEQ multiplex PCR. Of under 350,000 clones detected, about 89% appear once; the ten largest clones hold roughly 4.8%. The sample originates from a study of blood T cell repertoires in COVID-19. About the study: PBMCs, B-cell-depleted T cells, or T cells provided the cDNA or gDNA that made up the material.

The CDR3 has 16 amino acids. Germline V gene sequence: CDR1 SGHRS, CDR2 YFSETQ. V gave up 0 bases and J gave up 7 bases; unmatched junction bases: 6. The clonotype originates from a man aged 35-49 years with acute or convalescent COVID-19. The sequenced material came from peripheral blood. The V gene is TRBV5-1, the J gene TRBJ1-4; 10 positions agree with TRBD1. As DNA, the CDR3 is TGCGCCAGCAGCTTGGACCCCGGGACAGGGGTTGAAAAACTGTTTTTT. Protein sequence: CASSLDPGTGVEKLFF.